This TCR beta chain was documented in a study of T cells in localized non-small cell lung cancer. General study findings and limits: Longer overall survival accompanied higher blood T cell density. Uninvolved adjacent lung had more T cell clonality than any other tissue, topping tumor. Appearances in adjacent lung were noted for a median 57 of the top 100 tumor clones. Because sequencing included only one region (of the tumor), heterogeneity remains possible.

Turning to this clone: Its antigen is still unknown.

TCRdb's table, derived via immunoSEQ multiplex PCR, lists solely in-frame clones and lacks some. The sample lists about 59,000 clones, 91% occurring once. V dropped 1 base and J dropped 2 bases, with 5 bases sitting between them. The CDR3 loop spans 13 amino acids. CDR1 is SGHDN and CDR2 is FVKESK in the germline V gene. J is TRBJ1-1 and V is TRBV14; no firm D call. The sample in question was peripheral blood, obtained before any cancer treatment. The sequence derives from a man between 40 and 75 years old with stage I lung adenocarcinoma. In nucleotides, the CDR3 is TGTGCCAGCAGCCAAGGTATTAACACTGAAGCTTTCTTT. Protein: CASSQGINTEAFF.